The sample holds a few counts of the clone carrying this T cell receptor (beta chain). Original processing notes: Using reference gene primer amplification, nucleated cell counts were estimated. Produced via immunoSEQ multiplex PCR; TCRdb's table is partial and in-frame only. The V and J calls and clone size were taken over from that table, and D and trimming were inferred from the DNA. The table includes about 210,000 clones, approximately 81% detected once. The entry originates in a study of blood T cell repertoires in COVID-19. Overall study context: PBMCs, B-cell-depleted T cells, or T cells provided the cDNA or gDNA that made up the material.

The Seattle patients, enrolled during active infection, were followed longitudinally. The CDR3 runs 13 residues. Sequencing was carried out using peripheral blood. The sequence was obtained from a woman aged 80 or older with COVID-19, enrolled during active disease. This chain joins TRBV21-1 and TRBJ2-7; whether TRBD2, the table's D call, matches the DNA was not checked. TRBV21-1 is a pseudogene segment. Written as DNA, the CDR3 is TGTGCCAGCAGAAGGAGAGAGGGCTACGAGCAGTACGTC. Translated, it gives CASRRREGYEQYV.